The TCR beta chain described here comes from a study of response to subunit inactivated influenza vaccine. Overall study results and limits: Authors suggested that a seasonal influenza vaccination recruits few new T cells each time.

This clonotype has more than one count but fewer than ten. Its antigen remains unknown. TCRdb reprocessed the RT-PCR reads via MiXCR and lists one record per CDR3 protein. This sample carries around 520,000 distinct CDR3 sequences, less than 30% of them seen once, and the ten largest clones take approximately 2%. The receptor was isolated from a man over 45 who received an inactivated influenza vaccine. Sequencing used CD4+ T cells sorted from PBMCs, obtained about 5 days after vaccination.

CDR3 sequence: CASSYSDRVNSPLHF. Here the CDR3 DNA reads TGTGCCAGCAGTTACTCGGACAGGGTAAATTCACCCCTCCACTTT. This chain joins TRBV6-2 or TRBV6-3 and TRBJ1-6; 8 nucleotides agree with TRBD1. After removal of 0 bases from V and 7 bases from J, the junction contained 2 bases not matched to a gene. This CDR3 is built from 15 residues. Germline CDR1 MNHEY, CDR2 SVGEGT.